Following are 25 T cell receptor beta chains from one sample sequenced in a study of shared clonotypes between healthy human individuals (dated by TCRdb to 2019 to 2021). Libraries were made using the immunoSEQ multiplex PCR assay. The immuneACCESS repertoire file appears here via TCRdb, limited to in-frame rearrangements. These files lack a portion of the clones; in checked studies, under half of the deficit traces to unresolved V genes, and the cause of the others is not known. The sample yields around 200,000 clones; approximately 61% were counted once. The top ten clones comprise about 10% of the sample. The sequenced sample consisted of memory CD4+ T cells sorted from blood. The cell subset or site label of this sample denotes: CD45RA-negative fraction. Receptors were obtained from a man aged 25 to 40 in good health.

About this clone: Other nucleotide sequences in the sample specify the same CDR3. The J gene is TRBJ1-1, the V gene TRBV11-2, with unresolved D. V shed 3 bases and J shed 1 base, with 9 bases lying between them. Germline CDR1 SGHAT, CDR2 FQNNGV. The CDR3 consists of 14 residues. The CDR3 region has the DNA TGTGCCAGCAGCTTTCCACCGGAGAACACTGAAGCTTTCTTT. Translation gives CASSFPPENTEAFF.

This clone has a handful of counts. V is TRBV18 and J is TRBJ2-7; D is unresolved. The germline V and J ends were trimmed by 1 base and 7 bases, with 17 bases remaining between them. In germline, CDR1 is KGHSH, CDR2 LQKENI. The CDR3 loop spans 15 amino acids. The CDR3 region is CASSPRDPRTSEQYF. CDR3 DNA: TGTGCCAGCTCACCACGGGATCCGCGGACGAGTGAGCAGTACTTC.

The CDR3 DNA sequence: TGCAGCGTTGAAGATCCCAAAAGACCGGGCGGGGAGCTGTTTTTT. As protein: CSVEDPKRPGGELFF. This chain connects TRBV29-1 to TRBJ2-2, with D unclear. The CDR3 runs to 15 residues. V dropped 0 bases and J dropped 7 bases, with 15 bases sitting between them. The germline gives CDR1 SQVTM, CDR2 ANQGSEA.

This rearrangement joins TRBV10-3 to TRBJ2-1; D gene uncertain. Germline values: CDR1 ENHRY, CDR2 SYGVKD. V was trimmed by 2 bases and J by 6 bases, leaving 8 bases between them. The CDR3 is made up of 13 amino acids. The CDR3 DNA is TGTGCCATCAGTGAGGTCTCCCCCAATGAGCAGTTCTTC. Residues: CAISEVSPNEQFF.

The chain joins TRBV5-6 to TRBJ2-5, with 11 bases identical to TRBD1. Per the germline V gene, CDR1 is SGHDT and CDR2 is YYEEEE. CDR3 size: 16 residues. Trimming cost V 4 bases and J 5 bases; bases outside gene matches: 10. The CDR3 DNA sequence: TGTGCCAGCAGCGGTACGGGACAGGGGGAGGTGGAGACCCAGTACTTC. Its translation: CASSGTGQGEVETQYF.

The rearrangement uses TRBV7-2 and TRBJ2-1; 9 bases match TRBD2. The CDR3 consists of 14 residues. With 3 bases clipped from V and 6 bases from J, the junction kept 3 bases outside the gene matches. The germline CDR1 and CDR2 sequences are SGHTA and FQGNSA. The CDR3 DNA reads as TGTGCCAGCAGCTTTGCGGGAGGGCCCAATGAGCAGTTCTTC. Translating it yields CASSFAGGPNEQFF.

The chain carries TRBV4-2 and TRBJ1-5; D may be TRBD1 (5 bases). The germline V and J ends were trimmed by 3 bases and 0 bases, with 6 bases remaining between them. The germline gives CDR1 LGHNA, CDR2 YNFKEQ. The CDR3 loop spans 14 amino acids. The CDR3 DNA follows: TGTGCCAGCAGCCAGGGACTTAGCAATCAGCCCCAGCATTTT. This gives the protein CASSQGLSNQPQHF.

To note about this clone: One end of the junction is discordant with germline, which a read error may explain. This chain uses TRBV5-1 with TRBJ2-7, with 11 bases identical to TRBD2. CDR3 size: 16 residues. In germline, CDR1 is SGHRS, CDR2 YFSETQ. The CDR3 DNA reads as TGCGCCAGCAACCCTGACCCTGGACTAGCGGGCACATCGTCCCTCTTC. Residues: CASNPDPGLAGTSSLF.

The chain joins TRBV5-1 to TRBJ2-3, with a tentative D call TRBD2 (6 bases). The germline V gene encodes CDR1 SGHRS and CDR2 YFSETQ. The CDR3 loop spans 15 amino acids. Trimming took 0 bases from V and 3 from J, leaving 11 bases between them. The CDR3 DNA follows: TGCGCCAGCAGCTTGGCCGCGACTAGGACAGATACGCAGTATTTT. It translates to CASSLAATRTDTQYF.

V usage is TRBV18 and J usage is TRBJ2-1; a weak D match, TRBD2 (6 bases). CDR1 and CDR2 (germline): KGHSH, LQKENI. The CDR3 spans 15 residues. V was trimmed by 5 bases and J by 8 bases, leaving 19 bases between them. CDR3 region: CASSSWGDAFDEQFF. CDR3 sequence (DNA): TGTGCCAGCTCATCGTGGGGGGACGCGTTCGATGAGCAGTTCTTC.

The rearrangement links TRBV5-1 to TRBJ2-3; no definite D call. Trimming took 5 bases from V and 3 from J, leaving 13 bases between them. CDR3 size: 14 residues. Germline lookup yields CDR1 SGHRS and CDR2 YFSETQ. CDR3 sequence: CASSGGPMTDTQYF. The CDR3 DNA reads TGCGCCAGCAGTGGTGGACCTATGACAGATACGCAGTATTTT.

This clone has only one observation. The rearrangement uses TRBV20-1 and TRBJ2-5; a weak D match, TRBD1 (6 bases). The CDR3 runs 11 residues. Trimming took 4 bases from V and 8 from J, leaving 11 bases between them. Germline values: CDR1 DFQATT, CDR2 SNEGSKA (reference sequence). CDR3 region: CSATPGDTQYF. CDR3 sequence (DNA): TGCAGTGCTACCCCAGGGGATACCCAGTACTTC.

Here the CDR3 DNA reads TGTGCCAGCAGTTCGGGGGCAGGGGGCTATGGCTACACCTTC. This gives the protein CASSSGAGGYGYTF. This chain links TRBV28 with TRBJ1-2, with 7 bases aligning to TRBD1. The junction had 6 bases not matched to a gene; V was cut back by 4 bases and J by 4 bases. The CDR3 contains 14 residues. Germline V lookup: CDR1 MDHEN, CDR2 SYDVKM.

The chain has TRBV10-3 and TRBJ2-7; 10 bases match TRBD2. Germline CDR1 is ENHRY and CDR2 is SYGVKD. The trim removed 6 bases at V and 3 bases at J, leaving 5 bases unmatched. The CDR3 runs to 14 residues. CDR3 sequence reads: CAIRPSGRIYEQYF. CDR3 DNA: TGTGCCATCAGGCCTAGCGGGAGAATCTACGAGCAGTACTTC.

The chain joins TRBV27 to TRBJ2-3; no firm D call. The CDR3 has 14 amino acids. Trimming removed 3 bases at V and 0 bases at J, with 7 bases between. Germline V gives CDR1 MNHEY, CDR2 SMNVEV (reference sequence). The chain's CDR3 is CASSFPASTDTQYF. The CDR3 nucleotides read TGTGCCAGCAGTTTCCCCGCTAGCACAGATACGCAGTATTTT.

The J gene is TRBJ2-1, the V gene TRBV29-1, with 7 bases fitting TRBD2. Germline V CDR1 and CDR2: SQVTM, ANQGSEA. The CDR3 has 11 residues. V shed 8 bases, J shed 6 bases, and the junction held 4 bases outside the gene matches. CDR3 protein: CSSGNGNEQFF. In DNA, the CDR3 is TGCAGCAGCGGGAATGGCAATGAGCAGTTCTTC.

The V call is TRBV19, the J call TRBJ1-2; 8 bases match TRBD1. J was trimmed by 7 bases and V by 6 bases; bases with no gene match: 7. CDR1 and CDR2 (germline): LNHDA, SQIVND (reference sequence). This CDR3 region has 13 residues. For the CDR3, the DNA is TGTGCCAGTAGCGGACAGGGAAGCGGTGGCTACACCTTC. Translating it yields CASSGQGSGGYTF. The entire variable domain, with the rest obtained from reference TRBV19 and TRBJ1-2, is as follows: DGGITQSPKYLFRKEGQNVTLSCEQNLNHDAMYWYRQDPGQGLRLIYYSQIVNDFQKGDIAEGYSVSREKKESFPLTVTSAQKNPTAFYLCASSGQGSGGYTFGSGTRLTVV.

V is TRBV7-9 and J is TRBJ1-4; D may be TRBD1 (5 bases). The CDR3 consists of 14 residues. V lost 6 bases, J lost 6 bases, and 14 bases lay in between. CDR1 is SEHNR, CDR2 FQNEAQ, per germline (reference sequence). The CDR3 DNA sequence: TGTGCCAGCAGAACCGGGACGGGGGATGAAAAACTGTTTTTT. Translation: CASRTGTGDEKLFF.

J is TRBJ2-5 and V is TRBV10-2; no clear D gene. Germline V gene lookup returns CDR1 WSHSY and CDR2 SAAADI. This CDR3 contains 13 residues. V dropped 3 bases and J dropped 5 bases, with 10 bases sitting between them. CDR3 nucleotide sequence: TGCGCCAGCAGTGACAGAATGCGGGAGACCCAGTACTTC. Translation gives CASSDRMRETQYF.

This chain joins TRBV7-9 and TRBJ2-1; no definite D call. Trimming cost V 4 bases and J 6 bases, with 7 bases left between them. CDR3 size: 12 residues. Germline CDR1 reads SEHNR; CDR2 reads FQNEAQ (reference sequence). The DNA for the CDR3 is TGTGCCAGCAGCTGGGATCCCAATGAGCAGTTCTTC. It specifies CASSWDPNEQFF.

V gene TRBV2 combines with J gene TRBJ2-7; 9 bases are shared with TRBD1. Germline CDR1 reads SNHLY; CDR2 reads FYNNEI. Losses at the gene ends were 6 bases for V and 7 bases for J; bases not matched to a gene: 7. CDR3 size: 13 residues. CDR3 nucleotides: TGTGCCAGCAGCGGACAGGGGAAGTGGGAGCAGTACTTC. As protein: CASSGQGKWEQYF.

This clone was seen a few times. The V call is TRBV7-9, the J call TRBJ2-3, with no clear D. The CDR3 is made up of 16 amino acids. Germline-derived CDR1 and CDR2 are SEHNR and FQNEAQ (reference sequence). Trimming shortened V by 1 base and J by 0 bases, and 11 bases separated the two germline ends. Here the CDR3 DNA reads TGTGCCAGCAGCTTAGTTCCCCTTTCTAGCACAGATACGCAGTATTTT. Translated: CASSLVPLSSTDTQYF.

This clone has just a few counts. The rearrangement joins TRBV2 to TRBJ1-2, with D possibly TRBD1 on 5 matching bases. This CDR3 has 12 residues. The V end lost 8 bases, the J end lost 3 bases, and 10 bases lay between the germline ends. CDR1 SNHLY and CDR2 FYNNEI come from the germline V gene. This CDR3 is CASDLGDYGYTF. For the CDR3, the DNA is TGTGCCAGCGATTTAGGGGACTATGGCTACACCTTC. Together with reference TRBV2 and TRBJ1-2, the CDR3 gives the full variable domain: EPEVTQTPSHQVTQMGQEVILRCVPISNHLYFYWYRQILGQKVEFLVSFYNNEISEKSEIFDDQFSVERPDGSNFTLKIRSTKLEDSAMYFCASDLGDYGYTFGSGTRLTVV.

This sequence joins TRBV9 and TRBJ2-1; possible D gene TRBD1, 7 bases. The CDR3 runs to 16 residues. Germline V gene data show CDR1 as SGDLS and CDR2 as YYNGEE. Trimming took 4 bases from V and 9 from J, leaving 23 bases between them. The CDR3 DNA sequence: TGTGCCAGCAGCCCCGCGGGACAGACGATGGGTACTGAGCAGTTCTTC. This codes for CASSPAGQTMGTEQFF.

The rearrangement uses TRBV9 and TRBJ2-5; 8 bases map to TRBD1. The V and J ends lost 0 bases and 5 bases, in that order; junction bases with no gene match: 6. The germline V gene has CDR1 SGDLS and CDR2 YYNGEE. The CDR3 is 15 residues long. In nucleotides, the CDR3 is TGTGCCAGCAGCGTAGGGACAGGGATTCGGGAGACCCAGTACTTC. Translation gives CASSVGTGIRETQYF.